This TCR beta chain was recorded in a study of shared clonotypes between healthy human individuals. On the study more broadly: A donor's plate count was three for CD4 naive and three for CD4 memory; CD8 naive had two and CD8 memory one.

The run depth of the assay was deep. The authors loaded about 200 ng DNA, roughly 33,000 T cell genomes, into sorted-subset replicate PCRs. Generated by immunoSEQ multiplex PCR, the TCRdb table keeps only in-frame clones and is missing some. The sample records around 1,000,000 clones, roughly 80% being singletons. There were no recent acute infections or vaccinations among the donors, who were healthy HIV-negative adults. Sequencing was carried out using memory CD4+ T cells from PBMCs. Subset given: CD45RA-negative fraction. This receptor was obtained from a man aged 18 to 30 in good health. Some clones in this sample may be carry-over from other donors' samples.

The CDR3 region is CSVAKGTSNTGELFF. The DNA of the CDR3 is TGCAGCGTAGCTAAGGGCACTTCGAACACCGGGGAGCTGTTTTTT. This chain links TRBV29-1 with TRBJ2-2; D remains ambiguous. Germline assignment: CDR1 SQVTM and CDR2 ANQGSEA. V lost 6 bases to trimming and J lost 0 bases, with 14 bases between them. CDR3 length equals 15 residues.